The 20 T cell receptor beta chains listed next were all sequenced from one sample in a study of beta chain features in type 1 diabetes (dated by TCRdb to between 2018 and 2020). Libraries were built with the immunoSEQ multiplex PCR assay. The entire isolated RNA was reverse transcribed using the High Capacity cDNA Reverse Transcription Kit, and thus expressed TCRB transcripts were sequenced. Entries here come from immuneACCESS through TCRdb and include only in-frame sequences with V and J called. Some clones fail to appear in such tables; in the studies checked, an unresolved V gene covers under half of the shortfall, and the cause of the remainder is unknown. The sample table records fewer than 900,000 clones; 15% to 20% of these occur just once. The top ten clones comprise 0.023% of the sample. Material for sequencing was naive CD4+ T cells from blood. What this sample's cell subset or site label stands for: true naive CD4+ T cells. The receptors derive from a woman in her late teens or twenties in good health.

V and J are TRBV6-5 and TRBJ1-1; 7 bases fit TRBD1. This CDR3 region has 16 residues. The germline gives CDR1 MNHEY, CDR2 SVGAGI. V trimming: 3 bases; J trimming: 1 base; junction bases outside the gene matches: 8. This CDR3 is CASSYTGARGNTEAFF. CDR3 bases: TGTGCCAGCAGTTATACAGGGGCGCGGGGGAACACTGAAGCTTTCTTT.

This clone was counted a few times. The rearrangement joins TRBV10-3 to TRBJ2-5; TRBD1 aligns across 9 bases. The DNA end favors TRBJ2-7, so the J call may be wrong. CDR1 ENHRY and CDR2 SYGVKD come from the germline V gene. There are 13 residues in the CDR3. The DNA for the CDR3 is TGTGCCACCACCCCGACAGGGGGCTACGAGCAGTACTTC. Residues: CATTPTGGYEQYF.

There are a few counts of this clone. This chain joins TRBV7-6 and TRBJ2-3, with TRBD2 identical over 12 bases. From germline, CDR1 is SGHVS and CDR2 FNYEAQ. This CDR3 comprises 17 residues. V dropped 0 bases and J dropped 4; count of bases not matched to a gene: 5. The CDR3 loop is CASSLAPLAGGSDTQYF. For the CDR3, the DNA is TGTGCCAGCAGCTTAGCCCCCCTAGCGGGAGGGTCAGATACGCAGTATTTT.

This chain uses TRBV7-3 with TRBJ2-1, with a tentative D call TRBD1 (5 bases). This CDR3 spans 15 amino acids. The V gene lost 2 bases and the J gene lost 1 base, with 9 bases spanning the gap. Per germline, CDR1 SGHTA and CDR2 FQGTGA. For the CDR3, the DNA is TGTGCCAGCAGCTTAGGGGCAGTATCCTACAATGAGCAGTTCTTC. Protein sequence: CASSLGAVSYNEQFF.

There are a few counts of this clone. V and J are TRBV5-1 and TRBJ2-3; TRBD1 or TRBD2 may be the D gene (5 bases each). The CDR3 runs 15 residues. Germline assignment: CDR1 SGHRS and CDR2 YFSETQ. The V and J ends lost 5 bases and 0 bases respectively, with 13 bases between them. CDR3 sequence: CASRNLGVSTDTQYF. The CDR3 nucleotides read TGCGCCAGCAGAAATTTGGGGGTCAGCACAGATACGCAGTATTTT.

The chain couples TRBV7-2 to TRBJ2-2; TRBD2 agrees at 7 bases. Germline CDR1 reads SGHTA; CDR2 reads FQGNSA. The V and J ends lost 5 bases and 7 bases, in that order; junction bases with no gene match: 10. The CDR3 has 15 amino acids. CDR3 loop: CASSRLASVGGELFF. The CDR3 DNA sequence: TGTGCCAGCAGCCGACTAGCTTCGGTTGGCGGGGAGCTGTTTTTT.

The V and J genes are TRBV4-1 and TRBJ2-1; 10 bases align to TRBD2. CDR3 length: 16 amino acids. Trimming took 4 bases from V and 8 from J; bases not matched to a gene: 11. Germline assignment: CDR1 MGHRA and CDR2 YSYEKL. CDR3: CASSRAASGSFDEQFF. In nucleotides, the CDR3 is TGCGCCAGCAGCCGTGCCGCTAGCGGGAGTTTCGATGAGCAGTTCTTC.

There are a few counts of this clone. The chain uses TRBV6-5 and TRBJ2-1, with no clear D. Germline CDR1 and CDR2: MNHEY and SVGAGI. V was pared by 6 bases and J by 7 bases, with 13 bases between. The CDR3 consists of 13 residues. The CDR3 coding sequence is TGTGCCAGCAGATCTACCGTTCTAAATGAGCAGTTCTTC. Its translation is CASRSTVLNEQFF.

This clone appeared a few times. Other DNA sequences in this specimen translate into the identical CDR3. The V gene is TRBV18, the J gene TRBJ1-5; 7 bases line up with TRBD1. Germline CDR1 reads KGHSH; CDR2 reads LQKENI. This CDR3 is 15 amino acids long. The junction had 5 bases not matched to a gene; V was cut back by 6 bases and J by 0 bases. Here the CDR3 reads CASSPGTASNQPQHF. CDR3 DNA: TGTGCCAGCTCGCCCGGGACAGCTAGCAATCAGCCCCAGCATTTT.

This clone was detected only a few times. CDR3 in amino acids: CSPPRTQYF. In nucleotides, the CDR3 is TGCAGTCCCCCCCGTACGCAGTATTTT. The rearrangement links TRBV20-1 to TRBJ2-3; D is uncertain. The CDR3 sequence is 9 residues long. Germline assignment: CDR1 DFQATT and CDR2 SNEGSKA (reference sequence). V lost 8 bases and J 8 bases, leaving 8 bases between the germline ends.

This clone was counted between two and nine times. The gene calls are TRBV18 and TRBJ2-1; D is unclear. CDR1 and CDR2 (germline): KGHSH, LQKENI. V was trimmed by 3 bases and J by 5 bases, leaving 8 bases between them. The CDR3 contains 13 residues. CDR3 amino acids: CASSPATNNEQFF. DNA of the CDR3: TGTGCCAGCTCACCGGCAACAAACAATGAGCAGTTCTTC.

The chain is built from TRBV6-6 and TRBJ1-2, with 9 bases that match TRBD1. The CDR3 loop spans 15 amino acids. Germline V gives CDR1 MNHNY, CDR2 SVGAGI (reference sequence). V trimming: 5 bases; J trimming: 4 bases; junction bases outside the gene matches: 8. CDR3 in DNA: TGTGCCAGCAGTCACGCCGGACAGGGGCTCTATGGCTACACCTTC. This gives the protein CASSHAGQGLYGYTF.

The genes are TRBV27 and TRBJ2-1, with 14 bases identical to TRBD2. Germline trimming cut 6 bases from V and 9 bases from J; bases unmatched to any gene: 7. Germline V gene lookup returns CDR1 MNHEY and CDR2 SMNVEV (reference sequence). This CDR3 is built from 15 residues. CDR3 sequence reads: CASSPGLAGVGEQFF. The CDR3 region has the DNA TGTGCCAGCAGCCCGGGACTAGCGGGAGTAGGTGAGCAGTTCTTC.

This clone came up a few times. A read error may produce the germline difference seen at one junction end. The CDR3 loop reads CASSSANYDEQFF. The CDR3 coding sequence is TGTGCTAGCAGCTCAGCGAATTACGATGAGCAGTTCTTC. The rearrangement joins TRBV7-7 to TRBJ2-1; unclear D gene. This CDR3 region has 13 residues. Germline V gene sequence: CDR1 SSHAT, CDR2 FNYEAQ (reference sequence).

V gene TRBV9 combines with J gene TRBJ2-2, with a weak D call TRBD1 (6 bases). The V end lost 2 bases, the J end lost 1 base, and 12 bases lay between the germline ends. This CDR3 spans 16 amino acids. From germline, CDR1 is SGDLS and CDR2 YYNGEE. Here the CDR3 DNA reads TGTGCCAGCAGCGTTGAGATGGACAGGAACACCGGGGAGCTGTTTTTT. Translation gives CASSVEMDRNTGELFF.

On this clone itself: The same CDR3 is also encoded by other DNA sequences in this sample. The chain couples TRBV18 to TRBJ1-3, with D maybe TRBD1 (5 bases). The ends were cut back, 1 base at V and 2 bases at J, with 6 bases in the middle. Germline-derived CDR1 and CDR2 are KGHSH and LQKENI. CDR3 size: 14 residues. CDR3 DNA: TGTGCCAGCTCACCACAGGGACCTGGAAACACCATATATTTT. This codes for CASSPQGPGNTIYF.

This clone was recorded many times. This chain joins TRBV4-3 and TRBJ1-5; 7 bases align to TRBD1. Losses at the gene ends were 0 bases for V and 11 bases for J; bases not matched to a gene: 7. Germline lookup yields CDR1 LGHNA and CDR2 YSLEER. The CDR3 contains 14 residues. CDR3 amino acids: CASSQDFEGTAQHF. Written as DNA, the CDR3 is TGCGCCAGCAGCCAAGATTTCGAGGGGACAGCCCAGCATTTT.

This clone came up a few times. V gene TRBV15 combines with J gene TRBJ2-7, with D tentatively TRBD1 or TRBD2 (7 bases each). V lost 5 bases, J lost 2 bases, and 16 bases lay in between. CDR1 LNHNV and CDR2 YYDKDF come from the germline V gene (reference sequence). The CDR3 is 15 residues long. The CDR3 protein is CATSLRQGGAYEQYF. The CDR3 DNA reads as TGTGCCACCAGCTTGCGACAGGGAGGGGCCTACGAGCAGTACTTC.

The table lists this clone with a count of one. The CDR3 is CAISIEGETQYF. The CDR3 nucleotides read TGTGCCATCAGTATTGAGGGAGAGACCCAGTACTTC. The chain joins TRBV10-3 to TRBJ2-5; D perhaps matches TRBD2 (5 bases). V was pared by 5 bases and J by 4 bases, with 8 bases between. Germline CDR1 ENHRY, CDR2 SYGVKD. CDR3 length: 12 amino acids.

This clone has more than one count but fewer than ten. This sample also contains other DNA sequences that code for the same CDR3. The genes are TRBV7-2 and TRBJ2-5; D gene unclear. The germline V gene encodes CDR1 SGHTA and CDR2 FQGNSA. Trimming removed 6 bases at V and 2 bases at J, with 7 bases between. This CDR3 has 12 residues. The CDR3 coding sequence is TGTGCCAGCAGTAGAATTCAAGAGACCCAGTACTTC. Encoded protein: CASSRIQETQYF.